This passage covers 5 T cell receptor beta chains from one sample sequenced in a study of identical twins. TCRdb re-called the 5' RACE reads with MiXCR, one entry per CDR3 protein. The sample contains around 1.7 million distinct CDR3 sequences, less than 35% of which appear only once. Sequenced: cord blood. Every receptor here comes from a newborn girl in good health.

A few counts support this clonotype. The CDR3 DNA is TGCAGTGCTAGACTATCGGGGGGTGAGACCCAGTACTTC. Translating it yields CSARLSGGETQYF. The chain uses TRBV20-1 and TRBJ2-5; TRBD2 matches 7 bases. Germline CDR1 is DFQATT and CDR2 is SNEGSKA (reference sequence). V lost 2 bases to trimming and J lost 5 bases; unmatched junction nucleotides: 5. The CDR3 contains 13 residues.

The chain links TRBV29-1 to TRBJ2-2; 8 bases are a match to TRBD1. V gave up 2 bases and J gave up 7 bases; unmatched junction bases: 3. This CDR3 has 13 residues. Germline V gene lookup returns CDR1 SQVTM and CDR2 ANQGSEA. The CDR3: CSVEIRGLGELFF. In DNA form, the CDR3 reads TGCAGCGTTGAAATCAGGGGGCTCGGGGAGCTGTTTTTT.

This clonotype has only a few counts. This chain joins TRBV24-1 and TRBJ2-1; 7 bases are shared with TRBD1. The DNA end is a closer match to TRBJ2-7, so the J assignment may be wrong. This CDR3 has 13 residues. Germline V gene lookup returns CDR1 KGHDR and CDR2 SFDVKD. CDR3 nucleotide sequence: TGTGCCACCTCGAAGGGGGCCAACAATGAGCAGTACTTC. Protein product: CATSKGANNEQYF.

The V and J genes are TRBV20-1 and TRBJ2-3; D gene unclear. V lost 0 bases, J lost 2 bases, and 15 bases lay in between. Germline-derived CDR1 and CDR2 are DFQATT and SNEGSKA (reference sequence). The CDR3 contains 16 residues. The CDR3 spells CSARDLRVSHTDTQYF. In DNA, the CDR3 is TGCAGTGCTAGAGATCTACGGGTTAGCCACACAGATACGCAGTATTTT.

This chain uses TRBV7-6 with TRBJ1-6; the D is unclear. The length of the CDR3 is 18 residues. The V gene lost 5 bases and the J gene lost 5 bases, with 22 bases spanning the gap. Germline loops: CDR1 SGHVS, CDR2 FNYEAQ. CDR3 loop: CASSPRPRDLDDNSPLHF. Here the CDR3 DNA reads TGTGCCAGCAGCCCTCGCCCTAGAGATTTGGACGATAATTCACCCCTCCACTTT.